This TCR beta chain was obtained from a study of blood T cell repertoires in COVID-19. The overall study: Sample material is recorded as cDNA or gDNA derived from T cells, B-cell-depleted T cells, or PBMCs.

This CDR3 is 15 amino acids long. Germline loops: CDR1 SEHNR, CDR2 FQNEAQ (reference sequence). The ends lost 5 bases at V and 3 bases at J; junction bases unmatched: 10. Participants were aged about 18 to 89 years from approximately 24 US areas. Sequencing used immunoSEQ multiplex PCR; TCRdb keeps in-frame clones, though not all of them. The sample shows approximately 360,000 clones, roughly 86% of them seen only once. The V and J genes are TRBV7-9 and TRBJ2-7; 7 bases are shared with TRBD2. This receptor was taken from a middle-aged man in a cohort exposed to, infected with or recovered from COVID-19 (not recorded which). Sequences were obtained from PBMCs or T cells enriched from blood (not recorded which). CDR3 in DNA: TGTGCCAGCAGCCCTCCGGCTGAGCGGGGCTACGAGCAGTACTTC. Amino acid sequence: CASSPPAERGYEQYF. The whole variable domain, filled in from reference TRBV7-9 and TRBJ2-7, reads DTGVSQNPRHKITKRGQNVTFRCDPISEHNRLYWYRQTLGQGPEFLTYFQNEAQLEKSRLLSDRFSAERPKGSFSTLEIQRTEQGDSAMYLCASSPPAERGYEQYFGPGTRLTVT.